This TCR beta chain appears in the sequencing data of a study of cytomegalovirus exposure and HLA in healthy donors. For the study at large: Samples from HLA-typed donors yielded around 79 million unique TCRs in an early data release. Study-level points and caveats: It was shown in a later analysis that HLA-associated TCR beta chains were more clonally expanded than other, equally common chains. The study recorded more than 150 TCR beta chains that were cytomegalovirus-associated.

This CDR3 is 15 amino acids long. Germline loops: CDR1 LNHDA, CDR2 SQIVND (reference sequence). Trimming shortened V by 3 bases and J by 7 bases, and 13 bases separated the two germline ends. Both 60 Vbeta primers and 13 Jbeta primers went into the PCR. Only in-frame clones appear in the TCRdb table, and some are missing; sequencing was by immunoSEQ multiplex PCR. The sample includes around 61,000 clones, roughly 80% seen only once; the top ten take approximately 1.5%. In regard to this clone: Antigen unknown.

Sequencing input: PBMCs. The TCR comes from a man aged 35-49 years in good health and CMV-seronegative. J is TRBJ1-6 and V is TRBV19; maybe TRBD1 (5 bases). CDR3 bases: TGTGCCAGTAGTATCGGGTGGCAGGGAAATTCACCCCTCCACTTT. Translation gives CASSIGWQGNSPLHF.